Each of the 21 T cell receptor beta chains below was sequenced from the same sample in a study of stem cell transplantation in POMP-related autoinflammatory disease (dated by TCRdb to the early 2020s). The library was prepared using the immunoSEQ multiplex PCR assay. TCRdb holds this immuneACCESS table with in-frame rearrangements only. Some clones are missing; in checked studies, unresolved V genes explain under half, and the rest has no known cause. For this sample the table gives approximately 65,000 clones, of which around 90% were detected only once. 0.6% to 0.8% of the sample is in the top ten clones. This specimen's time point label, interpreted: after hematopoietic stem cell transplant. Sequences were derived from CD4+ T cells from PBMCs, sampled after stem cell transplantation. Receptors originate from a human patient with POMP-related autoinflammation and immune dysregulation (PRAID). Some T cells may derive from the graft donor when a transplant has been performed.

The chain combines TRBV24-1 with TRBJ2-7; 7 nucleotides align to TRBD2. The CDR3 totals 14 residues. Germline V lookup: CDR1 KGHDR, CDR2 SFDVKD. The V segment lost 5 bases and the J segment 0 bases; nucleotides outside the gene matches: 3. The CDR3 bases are TGTGCCACCAGTGTGGGGGGGAGCTCCTACGAGCAGTACTTC. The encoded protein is CATSVGGSSYEQYF.

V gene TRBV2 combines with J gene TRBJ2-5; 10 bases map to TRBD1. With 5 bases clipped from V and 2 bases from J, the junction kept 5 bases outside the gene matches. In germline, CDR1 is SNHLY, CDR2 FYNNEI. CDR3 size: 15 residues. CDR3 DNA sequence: TGTGCCAGCAGTATAGACAGGGGGCGTCAAGAGACCCAGTACTTC. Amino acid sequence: CASSIDRGRQETQYF.

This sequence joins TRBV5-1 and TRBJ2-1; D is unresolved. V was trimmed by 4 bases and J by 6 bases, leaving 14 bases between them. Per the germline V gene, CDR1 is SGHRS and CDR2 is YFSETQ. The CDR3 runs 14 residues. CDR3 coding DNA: TGCGCCAGCAGCGTCCCGGCGGTCGGCAATGAGCAGTTCTTC. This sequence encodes CASSVPAVGNEQFF.

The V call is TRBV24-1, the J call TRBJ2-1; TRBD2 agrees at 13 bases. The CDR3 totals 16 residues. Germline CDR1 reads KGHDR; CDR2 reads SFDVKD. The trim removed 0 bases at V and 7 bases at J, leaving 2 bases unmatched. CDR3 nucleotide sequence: TGTGCCACCAGTGATTTGGGACTAGCGGGAGAGAATGAGCAGTTCTTC. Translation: CATSDLGLAGENEQFF.

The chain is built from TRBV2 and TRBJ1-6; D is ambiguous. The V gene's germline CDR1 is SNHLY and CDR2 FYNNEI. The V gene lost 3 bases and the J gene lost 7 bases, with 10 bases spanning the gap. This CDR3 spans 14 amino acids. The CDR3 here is CASSDGKRNSPLHF. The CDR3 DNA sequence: TGTGCCAGCAGTGATGGGAAGAGAAATTCACCCCTCCACTTT.

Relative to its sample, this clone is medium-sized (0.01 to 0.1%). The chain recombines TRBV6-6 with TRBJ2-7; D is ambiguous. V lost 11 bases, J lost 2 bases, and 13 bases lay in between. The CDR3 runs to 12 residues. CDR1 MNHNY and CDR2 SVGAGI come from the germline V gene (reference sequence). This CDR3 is CACAFTAYEQYF. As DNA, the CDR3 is TGTGCCTGTGCGTTCACAGCCTACGAGCAGTACTTC.

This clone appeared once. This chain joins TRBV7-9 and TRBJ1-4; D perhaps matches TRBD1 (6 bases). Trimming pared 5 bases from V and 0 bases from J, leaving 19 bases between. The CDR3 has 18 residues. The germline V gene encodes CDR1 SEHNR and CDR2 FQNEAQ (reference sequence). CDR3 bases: TGTGCCAGCAGCCCCTACAGGGTTGGGCCCGCAACTAATGAAAAACTGTTTTTT. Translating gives CASSPYRVGPATNEKLFF.

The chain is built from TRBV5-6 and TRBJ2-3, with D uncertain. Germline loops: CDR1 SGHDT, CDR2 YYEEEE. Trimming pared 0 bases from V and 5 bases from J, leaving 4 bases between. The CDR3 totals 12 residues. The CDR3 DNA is TGTGCCAGCAGCTTGGATCGAGATACGCAGTATTTT. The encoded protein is CASSLDRDTQYF.

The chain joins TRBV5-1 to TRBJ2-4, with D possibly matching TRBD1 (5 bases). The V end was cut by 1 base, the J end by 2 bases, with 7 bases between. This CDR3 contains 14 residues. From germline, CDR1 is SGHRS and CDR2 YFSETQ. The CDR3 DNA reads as TGCGCCAGCAGCTTGCAGGGTCCCAAAAACATTCAGTACTTC. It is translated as CASSLQGPKNIQYF.

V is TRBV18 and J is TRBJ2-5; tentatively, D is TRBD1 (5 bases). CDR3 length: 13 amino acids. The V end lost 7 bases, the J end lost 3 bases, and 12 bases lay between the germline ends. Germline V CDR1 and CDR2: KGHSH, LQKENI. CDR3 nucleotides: TGTGCCAGCTTCCCATTCAGGGAAGAGACCCAGTACTTC. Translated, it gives CASFPFREETQYF.

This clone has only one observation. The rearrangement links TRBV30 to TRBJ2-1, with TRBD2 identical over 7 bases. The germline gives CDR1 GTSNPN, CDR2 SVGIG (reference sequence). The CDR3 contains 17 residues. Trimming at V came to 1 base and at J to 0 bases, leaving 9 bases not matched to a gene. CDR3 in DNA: TGTGCCTGGAGTGGCCTAGCGGTTCTGAGCTCCTACAATGAGCAGTTCTTC. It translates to CAWSGLAVLSSYNEQFF. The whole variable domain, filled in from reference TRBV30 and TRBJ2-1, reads SQTIHQWPATLVQPVGSPLSLECTVEGTSNPNLYWYRQAAGRGLQLLFYSVGIGQISSEVPQNLSASRPQDRQFILSSKKLLLSDSGFYLCAWSGLAVLSSYNEQFFGPGTRLTVL.

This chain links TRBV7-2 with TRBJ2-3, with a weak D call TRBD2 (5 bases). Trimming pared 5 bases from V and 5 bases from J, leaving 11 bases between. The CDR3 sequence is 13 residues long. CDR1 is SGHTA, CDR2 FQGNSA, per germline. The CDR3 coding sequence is TGTGCCAGCAGCGGGAGTAAGGGAGATACGCAGTATTTT. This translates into CASSGSKGDTQYF.

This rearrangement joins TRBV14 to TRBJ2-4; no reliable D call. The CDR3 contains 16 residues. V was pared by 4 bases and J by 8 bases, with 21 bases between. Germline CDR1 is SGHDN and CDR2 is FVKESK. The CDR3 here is CASSPHQGSFGDIQYF. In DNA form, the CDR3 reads TGTGCCAGCAGCCCCCATCAAGGTTCTTTTGGGGACATTCAGTACTTC.

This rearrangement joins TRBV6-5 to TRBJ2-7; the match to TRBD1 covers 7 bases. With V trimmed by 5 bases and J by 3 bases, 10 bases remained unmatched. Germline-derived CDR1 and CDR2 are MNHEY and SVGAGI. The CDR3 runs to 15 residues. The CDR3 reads CASSNRGFLVYEQYF. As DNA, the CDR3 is TGTGCCAGCAGTAACAGGGGCTTCTTAGTCTACGAGCAGTACTTC.

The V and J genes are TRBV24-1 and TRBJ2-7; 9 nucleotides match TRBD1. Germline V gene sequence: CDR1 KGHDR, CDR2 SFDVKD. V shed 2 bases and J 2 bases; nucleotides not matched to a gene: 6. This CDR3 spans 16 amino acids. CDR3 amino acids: CATSDSRQGGTYEQYF. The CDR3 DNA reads TGTGCCACCAGTGATTCCCGACAGGGGGGGACCTACGAGCAGTACTTC.

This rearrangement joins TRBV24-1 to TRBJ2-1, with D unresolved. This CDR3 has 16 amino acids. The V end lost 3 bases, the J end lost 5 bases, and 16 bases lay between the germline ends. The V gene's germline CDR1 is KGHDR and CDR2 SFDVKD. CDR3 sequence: CATSDPAGNSHNEQFF. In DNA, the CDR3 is TGTGCCACCAGTGATCCTGCTGGGAATTCCCACAATGAGCAGTTCTTC.

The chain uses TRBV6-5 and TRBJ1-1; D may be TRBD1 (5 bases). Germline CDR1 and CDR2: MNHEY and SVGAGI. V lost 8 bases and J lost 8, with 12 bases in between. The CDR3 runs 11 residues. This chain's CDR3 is CASPGAKEAFF. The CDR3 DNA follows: TGTGCCAGCCCCGGGGCTAAAGAAGCTTTCTTT.

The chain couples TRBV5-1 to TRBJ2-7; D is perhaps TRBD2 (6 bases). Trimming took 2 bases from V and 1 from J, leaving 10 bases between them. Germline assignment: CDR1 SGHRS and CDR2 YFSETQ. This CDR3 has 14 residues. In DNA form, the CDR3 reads TGCGCCAGCAGCTTAGCGGGCCAATCCTACGAGCAGTACTTC. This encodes CASSLAGQSYEQYF.

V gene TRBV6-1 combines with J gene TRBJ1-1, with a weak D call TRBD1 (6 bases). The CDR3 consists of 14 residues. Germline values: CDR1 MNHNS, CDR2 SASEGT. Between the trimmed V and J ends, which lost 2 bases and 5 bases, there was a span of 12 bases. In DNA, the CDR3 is TGTGCCAGCAGTGAAACACAGGGTTGGACTGAAGCTTTCTTT. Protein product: CASSETQGWTEAFF.

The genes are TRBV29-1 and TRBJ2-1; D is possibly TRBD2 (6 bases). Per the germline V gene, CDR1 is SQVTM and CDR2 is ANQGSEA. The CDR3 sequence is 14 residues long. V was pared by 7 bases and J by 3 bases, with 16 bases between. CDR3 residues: CSAAGGDLYNEQFF. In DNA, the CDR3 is TGCAGCGCAGCCGGGGGAGACCTCTACAATGAGCAGTTCTTC.

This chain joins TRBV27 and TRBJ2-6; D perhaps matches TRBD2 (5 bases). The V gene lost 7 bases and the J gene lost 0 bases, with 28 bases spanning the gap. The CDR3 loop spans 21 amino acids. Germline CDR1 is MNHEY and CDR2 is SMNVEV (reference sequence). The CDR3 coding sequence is TGTGCCAGCAACGCCCTTGCTCCTCGGGGAATTCTTAGCTCTGGGGCCAACGTCCTGACTTTC. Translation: CASNALAPRGILSSGANVLTF.